Listed here are 20 T cell receptor beta chains from one sample, sequenced in a study of shared clonotypes between healthy human individuals. The protocol was immunoSEQ multiplex PCR, while the TCRdb copy is restricted to in-frame clones and leaves out a portion. This sample yields some 240,000 clones, of which 60% to 70% are seen a single time; 11% belongs to the top ten. Sequencing was done on a sample of memory CD4+ T cells sorted from blood. Subset reported: CD45RA-negative fraction. Receptors were obtained from a man aged 25 to 40 in good health.

V and J are TRBV6-5 and TRBJ1-1; the D is unclear. In germline, CDR1 is MNHEY, CDR2 SVGAGI. Between the trimmed V and J ends, which lost 2 bases and 0 bases, there was a span of 10 bases. This CDR3 comprises 15 residues. The CDR3 DNA sequence: TGTGCCAGCAGTTACAGGATAATAATGAACACTGAAGCTTTCTTT. It specifies CASSYRIIMNTEAFF.

This sequence joins TRBV6-4 and TRBJ2-1; 9 positions agree with TRBD1. Germline CDR1 is MRHNA and CDR2 is SNTAGT. J lost 6 bases, V lost 3 bases, and 3 bases had no gene match. The CDR3 is made up of 14 amino acids. The CDR3, as DNA: TGTGCCAGCAGTGAAACGACAGGGGGCAATGAGCAGTTCTTC. Amino acid sequence: CASSETTGGNEQFF.

This sequence joins TRBV28 and TRBJ1-2; D gene uncertain. The CDR3 loop spans 13 amino acids. Trimming removed 5 bases from V and 5 bases from J, with 12 bases in between. The V gene's germline CDR1 is MDHEN and CDR2 SYDVKM. CDR3 region: CASSPGLKYGYTF. The CDR3 nucleotides read TGTGCCAGCAGTCCTGGGTTAAAATATGGCTACACCTTC.

In its sample, this clone was seen many times. The V and J genes are TRBV18 and TRBJ2-4; TRBD2 agrees at 8 bases. The CDR3 spans 15 residues. Germline V CDR1 and CDR2: KGHSH, LQKENI. Losses at the gene ends were 6 bases for V and 7 bases for J; bases not matched to a gene: 11. The DNA of the CDR3 is TGTGCCAGCTCTCCCGGGGGGGAGAGGGTCAACATTCAGTACTTC. Translated, it gives CASSPGGERVNIQYF.

This clone has at least ten counts. V is TRBV6-5 and J is TRBJ1-4; D might be TRBD1 (5 bases). Germline CDR1 MNHEY, CDR2 SVGAGI. Between the trimmed V and J ends, which lost 6 bases and 7 bases, there was a span of 9 bases. CDR3 length: 12 residues. The CDR3 DNA sequence: TGTGCCAGCAGCAGGGTTGGTGAAAAACTGTTTTTT. Translating it yields CASSRVGEKLFF.

V usage is TRBV11-3 and J usage is TRBJ2-1, with TRBD2 matching 12 bases. The CDR3 covers 16 residues. V lost 1 base, J lost 6 bases, and 4 bases stayed unmatched. Germline assignment: CDR1 SGHNT and CDR2 YENEEA. CDR3 amino acids: CASSLGTSGIPNEQFF. DNA of the CDR3: TGTGCCAGCAGCTTAGGGACTAGCGGGATTCCCAATGAGCAGTTCTTC.

The chain couples TRBV6-5 to TRBJ1-5; D remains ambiguous. Trimming stripped 0 bases from V and 4 bases from J, with 4 bases between. Germline V CDR1 and CDR2: MNHEY, SVGAGI. The CDR3 extends over 13 amino acids. For the CDR3, the DNA is TGTGCCAGCAGTTACTCCCCGAATCAGCCCCAGCATTTT. Protein product: CASSYSPNQPQHF.

This clone was seen a single time. The CDR3 here is CASSLRTEDTQYF. DNA for the CDR3: TGTGCCAGCTCGCTAAGGACTGAAGATACGCAGTATTTT. The chain is built from TRBV18 and TRBJ2-3; tentatively, D is TRBD2 (5 bases). V shed 6 bases and J shed 5 bases, with 12 bases lying between them. The CDR3 loop spans 13 amino acids. Germline V gene sequence: CDR1 KGHSH, CDR2 LQKENI. The complete variable domain, with remaining parts taken from reference TRBV18 and TRBJ2-3, reads NAGVMQNPRHLVRRRGQEARLRCSPMKGHSHVYWYRQLPEEGLKFMVYLQKENIIDESGMPKERFSAEFPKEGPSILRIQQVVRGDSAAYFCASSLRTEDTQYFGPGTRLTVL.

The CDR3 nucleotides are TGTGCCAGCAGCTTTACGGGGACCACTGAAGCTTTCTTT. Translating gives CASSFTGTTEAFF. The V call is TRBV5-6, the J call TRBJ1-1, with D maybe TRBD1 (5 bases). The germline CDR1 and CDR2 sequences are SGHDT and YYEEEE. The CDR3 length is 13 residues. V dropped 2 bases and J dropped 4 bases, with 9 bases sitting between them. The full variable domain, in which reference TRBV5-6 and TRBJ1-1 provide the parts outside the CDR3, is DAGVTQSPTHLIKTRGQQVTLRCSPKSGHDTVSWYQQALGQGPQFIFQYYEEEERQRGNFPDRFSGHQFPNYSSELNVNALLLGDSALYLCASSFTGTTEAFFGQGTRLTVV.

This clone was recorded a few times. The rearrangement joins TRBV27 to TRBJ1-1; 9 nucleotides align to TRBD1. The CDR3 covers 15 residues. V trimming: 5 bases; J trimming: 6 bases; junction bases outside the gene matches: 10. Germline V gene lookup returns CDR1 MNHEY and CDR2 SMNVEV (reference sequence). The CDR3 here is CASSPPGQGYPEAFF. In DNA form, the CDR3 reads TGTGCCAGCAGTCCTCCGGGACAGGGTTACCCTGAAGCTTTCTTT.

The chain has TRBV7-2 and TRBJ1-1; D remains ambiguous. V was clipped by 5 bases and J by 1 base, with 11 bases between them. Looked up from germline, CDR1 is SGHTA and CDR2 is FQGNSA. The CDR3 spans 14 residues. The CDR3 DNA reads TGTGCCAGCAGCGTTATAGTAGGGAACACTGAAGCTTTCTTT. Encoded protein: CASSVIVGNTEAFF.

This chain joins TRBV9 and TRBJ2-3; D remains unclear. CDR1 is SGDLS, CDR2 YYNGEE, per germline. Trimming took off 0 bases at V and 11 bases at J, with 19 bases between the two ends. The length of the CDR3 is 15 residues. CDR3 bases: TGTGCCAGCAGCGTAGTGGGCTACCCCTCAGATCAGCAGTATTTT. This encodes CASSVVGYPSDQQYF.

The rearrangement links TRBV15 to TRBJ2-5; either TRBD1 or TRBD2 may supply D (5 bases each). Deletions cut 5 bases from V and 2 bases from J, with 9 bases between. Germline values: CDR1 LNHNV, CDR2 YYDKDF (reference sequence). This CDR3 region has 13 residues. In DNA, the CDR3 is TGTGCCACCAGCTTCGGGACGCAAGAGACCCAGTACTTC. As protein: CATSFGTQETQYF. The whole variable domain, filled in from reference TRBV15 and TRBJ2-5, reads DAMVIQNPRYQVTQFGKPVTLSCSQTLNHNVMYWYQQKSSQAPKLLFHYYDKDFNNEADTPDNFQSRRPNTSFCFLDIRSPGLGDTAMYLCATSFGTQETQYFGPGTRLLVL.

The genes are TRBV12-5 and TRBJ2-1, with D unresolved. V was pared by 4 bases and J by 2 bases, with 9 bases between. CDR1 and CDR2 from the germline V gene are LGHNT and FRNRAP. This CDR3 comprises 14 residues. The chain's CDR3 is CASGYPFTYNEQFF. The CDR3 DNA follows: TGTGCTAGTGGTTACCCCTTTACCTACAATGAGCAGTTCTTC. Full variable domain (missing parts from reference TRBV12-5 and TRBJ2-1): DARVTQTPRHKVTEMGQEVTMRCQPILGHNTVFWYRQTMMQGLELLAYFRNRAPLDDSGMPKDRFSAEMPDATLATLKIQPSEPRDSAVYFCASGYPFTYNEQFFGPGTRLTVL.

The table lists this clone with many counts. The chain is built from TRBV5-1 and TRBJ1-1, with 7 nucleotides matching TRBD1. Germline CDR1 SGHRS, CDR2 YFSETQ. Unmatched junction bases numbered 5, after V lost 5 bases and J lost 4 bases. The CDR3 extends over 13 amino acids. CDR3 amino acids: CASSNDRVTEAFF. CDR3 bases: TGCGCCAGCAGTAACGACAGGGTCACTGAAGCTTTCTTT.

The chain joins TRBV29-1 to TRBJ2-4; 7 bases map to TRBD2. Germline V gene sequence: CDR1 SQVTM, CDR2 ANQGSEA. V was pared by 7 bases and J by 0 bases, with 18 bases of the junction left unmatched. The length of the CDR3 is 18 residues. Written as DNA, the CDR3 is TGCAGCGGGGAAGGTGGGCCGCGGGGGATTTTAGCCAAAAACATTCAGTACTTC. Encoded protein: CSGEGGPRGILAKNIQYF.

CDR3 nucleotide sequence: TGTGCCAGCAGCTTCGTGGGGGTGAACACTGAAGCTTTCTTT. This translates into CASSFVGVNTEAFF. The chain combines TRBV7-2 with TRBJ1-1; tentatively, D is TRBD1 (5 bases). V was cut by 3 bases and J by 0 bases, with 8 bases left in between. The germline V gene has CDR1 SGHTA and CDR2 FQGNSA. The CDR3 sequence is 14 residues long.

The genes are TRBV9 and TRBJ2-3; D is possibly TRBD1 (6 bases). CDR1 SGDLS and CDR2 YYNGEE come from the germline V gene. The V and J ends lost 0 bases and 2 bases respectively, with 13 bases between them. This CDR3 region has 16 residues. The CDR3 spells CASSVETGRFTDTQYF. The CDR3, as DNA: TGTGCCAGCAGCGTAGAGACAGGCCGCTTCACAGATACGCAGTATTTT.

For the CDR3, the DNA is TGTGCCAGCAGCCTCACGATTTTGGATTGGAACAATGAGCAGTTCTTC. This encodes CASSLTILDWNNEQFF. The gene calls are TRBV5-8 and TRBJ2-1, with D uncertain. Germline-derived CDR1 and CDR2 are SGHTS and YDEGEE. This CDR3 has 16 amino acids. Trimming took 4 bases from V and 5 from J, leaving 19 bases between them.

This chain joins TRBV2 and TRBJ2-1, with TRBD2 identical over 12 bases. This CDR3 has 17 residues. The V segment lost 6 bases and the J segment 12 bases; nucleotides outside the gene matches: 18. Germline loops: CDR1 SNHLY, CDR2 FYNNEI. Written as DNA, the CDR3 is TGTGCCAGCAGCAGGACTAGCGGGACTGTTTTGATAGGACGGCAGTTCTTC. Translation gives CASSRTSGTVLIGRQFF. The full variable domain, completed using reference TRBV2 and TRBJ2-1, is EPEVTQTPSHQVTQMGQEVILRCVPISNHLYFYWYRQILGQKVEFLVSFYNNEISEKSEIFDDQFSVERPDGSNFTLKIRSTKLEDSAMYFCASSRTSGTVLIGRQFFGPGTRLTVL.